The 28 T cell receptor beta chains below were found in one sample sequenced in a study of response to subunit inactivated influenza vaccine. TCRdb processed the RT-PCR reads anew with MiXCR; each CDR3 protein has one entry. The table shows roughly 670,000 distinct CDR3 sequences, with 12% to 15% occurring only once. The input for sequencing was PBMCs from blood, taken around 15 days before vaccination. These receptors were obtained from a man over 45 who received an inactivated influenza vaccine.

In this sample, this clonotype turned up many times. The chain links TRBV7-8 to TRBJ2-7; 7 positions match TRBD1. Germline assignment: CDR1 SGHVS and CDR2 FQNEAQ. The CDR3 contains 15 residues. J gave up 2 bases and V 1 base, and 5 bases lay outside the gene matches. CDR3 sequence (DNA): TGTGCCAGCAGCTTAGGGGGGACAGAGACCTACGAGCAGTACTTC. Protein sequence: CASSLGGTETYEQYF.

This chain links TRBV20-1 with TRBJ2-7; D is undetermined. This CDR3 comprises 12 residues. V was cut by 2 bases and J by 4 bases, with 9 bases left in between. From germline, CDR1 is DFQATT and CDR2 SNEGSKA (reference sequence). CDR3 sequence: CSARSGFYEQYF. As DNA, the CDR3 is TGCAGTGCTAGATCCGGGTTTTACGAGCAGTACTTC.

This clonotype was seen many times. The V call is TRBV11-1, the J call TRBJ1-3; no reliable D call. Trimming took 2 bases from V and 0 from J, leaving 8 bases between them. The CDR3 has 15 residues. Germline V gene lookup returns CDR1 SGHAT and CDR2 FQDESV (reference sequence). The CDR3 sequence: CASSLTASSGNTIYF. Here the CDR3 DNA reads TGTGCCAGCAGCTTAACAGCAAGCTCTGGAAACACCATATATTTT.

The V gene is TRBV14, the J gene TRBJ1-1, with D perhaps matching TRBD1 (5 bases). V lost 0 bases to trimming and J lost 1 base, with 12 bases between them. The CDR3 sequence is 16 residues long. Germline V gene sequence: CDR1 SGHDN, CDR2 FVKESK. CDR3: CASSQDGTYPNTEAFF. CDR3 DNA sequence: TGTGCCAGCAGCCAAGACGGGACCTATCCGAACACTGAAGCTTTCTTT.

In this sample, this clonotype turned up a few times. The chain carries TRBV6-1 and TRBJ1-2, with D possibly matching TRBD1 (6 bases). V gave up 7 bases and J gave up 8 bases, with 20 bases separating them. This CDR3 is 14 amino acids long. Germline loops: CDR1 MNHNS, CDR2 SASEGT. The CDR3 DNA is TGTGCCAGCAATCAGGGGCAGTTAACTTCCGGCTACACCTTC. Its translation is CASNQGQLTSGYTF.

The chain has TRBV12-3 or TRBV12-4 and TRBJ2-5; no clear D gene. This CDR3 contains 13 residues. Trimming removed 2 bases from V and 5 bases from J, with 9 bases in between. CDR3 DNA: TGTGCCAGCAGTTTAAAACCCGCGGAGACCCAGTACTTC. Translated: CASSLKPAETQYF.

This clonotype was seen a handful of times. This chain connects TRBV6-1 to TRBJ2-1, with TRBD1 as a possible D gene (5 bases). This CDR3 has 17 amino acids. The germline CDR1 and CDR2 sequences are MNHNS and SASEGT. V was trimmed by 8 bases and J by 0 bases, leaving 20 bases between them. The CDR3 region has the DNA TGTGCCAGCCGCTCGCTAAAACGGACAAGCTCCTACAATGAGCAGTTCTTC. Translation: CASRSLKRTSSYNEQFF.

The genes are TRBV20-1 and TRBJ2-2; D is perhaps TRBD1 (6 bases). V was cut by 2 bases and J by 0 bases, with 13 bases left in between. The CDR3 is 16 amino acids. The germline gives CDR1 DFQATT, CDR2 SNEGSKA (reference sequence). The CDR3: CSARPPGHSNTGELFF. CDR3 DNA: TGCAGTGCTAGACCTCCGGGACATTCGAACACCGGGGAGCTGTTTTTT.

This clonotype showed up just a few times. The chain is built from TRBV7-2 and TRBJ2-2; 7 bases match TRBD1. The CDR3 extends over 16 amino acids. The V gene's germline CDR1 is SGHTA and CDR2 FQGNSA. Unmatched junction bases numbered 6, after V lost 1 base and J lost 4 bases. The CDR3 nucleotides read TGTGCCAGCAGCTTAGACGCAGGGGGAGCCACCGGGGAGCTGTTTTTT. It yields the protein CASSLDAGGATGELFF.

The chain is built from TRBV20-1 and TRBJ2-2, with TRBD1 identical over 8 bases. Germline CDR1 is DFQATT and CDR2 is SNEGSKA (reference sequence). J lost 8 bases, V lost 0 bases, and 11 bases had no gene match. The CDR3 is made up of 16 amino acids. The chain's CDR3 is CSARDRRTGTSGELFF. DNA for the CDR3: TGCAGTGCTAGAGATCGAAGGACAGGGACATCTGGGGAGCTGTTTTTT.

The genes are TRBV6-5 and TRBJ1-4, with a possible D match to TRBD1 (5 bases). Germline loops: CDR1 MNHEY, CDR2 SVGAGI. The CDR3 spans 14 residues. The V and J ends lost 0 bases and 7 bases respectively, with 9 bases between them. The CDR3 DNA reads as TGTGCCAGCAGTTACTCAGGGGCAAGTGAAAAACTGTTTTTT. This gives the protein CASSYSGASEKLFF.

This clonotype was picked up a small number of times. This chain uses TRBV4-1 with TRBJ2-5, with TRBD1 matching 7 bases. This CDR3 is built from 13 residues. Germline assignment: CDR1 MGHRA and CDR2 YSYEKL. V lost 0 bases to trimming and J lost 5 bases; unmatched junction nucleotides: 0. CDR3 in DNA: TGCGCCAGCAGCCAAGAGGACAGGGAGACCCAGTACTTC. The encoded protein is CASSQEDRETQYF.

This clonotype was recorded many times. The chain carries TRBV27 and TRBJ2-7; 9 bases map to TRBD1. This CDR3 has 14 amino acids. Germline V gene sequence: CDR1 MNHEY, CDR2 SMNVEV (reference sequence). After removal of 5 bases from V and 5 bases from J, the junction contained 7 bases not matched to a gene. CDR3 in DNA: TGTGCCAGCAGTGTACTGGGACAGGGACACGAGCAGTACTTC. Protein sequence: CASSVLGQGHEQYF.

This clonotype was found many times. The chain employs TRBV5-5 and TRBJ1-3; D remains unclear. Per germline, CDR1 SGHKS and CDR2 YYEKEE (reference sequence). This CDR3 contains 14 residues. Trimming removed 0 bases at V and 0 bases at J, with 4 bases between. This chain's CDR3 is CASSLEVSGNTIYF. The CDR3, as DNA: TGTGCCAGCAGCTTGGAGGTCTCTGGAAACACCATATATTTT.

The chain combines TRBV7-2 with TRBJ2-7; D unclear. Trimming left V 6 bases short and J 6 bases short, with 12 bases between. Germline-derived CDR1 and CDR2 are SGHTA and FQGNSA. The CDR3 spans 12 residues. The CDR3 loop is CASSTGRREQYF. Written as DNA, the CDR3 is TGTGCCAGCAGTACCGGGCGACGCGAGCAGTACTTC.

In this sample, this clonotype turned up a few times. This chain links TRBV5-6 with TRBJ2-5; the D gene is possibly TRBD2 (5 bases). V dropped 4 bases and J dropped 9 bases, with 16 bases sitting between them. The CDR3 totals 13 residues. Germline CDR1 and CDR2: SGHDT and YYEEEE. The CDR3 DNA reads TGTGCCAGCAGCCCTAAGCGGACCGGGGCCCAGTACTTC. It yields the protein CASSPKRTGAQYF. Full variable domain (rest looked up from reference TRBV5-6 and TRBJ2-5): DAGVTQSPTHLIKTRGQQVTLRCSPKSGHDTVSWYQQALGQGPQFIFQYYEEEERQRGNFPDRFSGHQFPNYSSELNVNALLLGDSALYLCASSPKRTGAQYFGPGTRLLVL.

The rearrangement joins TRBV20-1 to TRBJ2-5; 13 bases line up with TRBD2. This CDR3 spans 15 amino acids. The trim removed 5 bases at V and 4 bases at J, leaving 7 bases unmatched. Germline V gene sequence: CDR1 DFQATT, CDR2 SNEGSKA (reference sequence). CDR3 bases: TGCAGTGCTGCCACTAGCGGGGGGGCCGGAGAGACCCAGTACTTC. Protein: CSAATSGGAGETQYF.

V usage is TRBV20-1 and J usage is TRBJ1-1, with 8 bases that match TRBD1. CDR1 is DFQATT and CDR2 is SNEGSKA in the germline V gene (reference sequence). There are 14 residues in the CDR3. V trimming: 5 bases; J trimming: 4 bases; junction bases outside the gene matches: 9. CDR3 sequence reads: CSAAATGASTEAFF. The CDR3, as DNA: TGCAGTGCTGCCGCGACAGGGGCGTCCACTGAAGCTTTCTTT.

This clonotype has more than one count but fewer than ten. V usage is TRBV12-3 or TRBV12-4 and J usage is TRBJ2-7; 7 bases fit TRBD2. Unmatched junction bases numbered 9, after V lost 1 base and J lost 0 bases. The CDR3 extends over 17 amino acids. In nucleotides, the CDR3 is TGTGCCAGCAGTTTAGGATTCTTGCGGGGGAGCTCCTACGAGCAGTACTTC. Protein product: CASSLGFLRGSSYEQYF.

The rearrangement links TRBV4-2 to TRBJ2-3, with TRBD2 matching 8 bases. The V and J ends lost 3 bases and 1 base, in that order; junction bases with no gene match: 3. CDR3 length equals 15 residues. From germline, CDR1 is LGHNA and CDR2 YNFKEQ. In nucleotides, the CDR3 is TGTGCCAGCAGCCACAAAGCGGGAGGCACAGATACGCAGTATTTT. Its protein product is CASSHKAGGTDTQYF.

This clonotype was recorded many times. The chain carries TRBV7-2 and TRBJ2-1, with D uncertain. The ends were cut back, 3 bases at V and 9 bases at J, with 6 bases in the middle. CDR3 length equals 11 residues. Germline values: CDR1 SGHTA, CDR2 FQGNSA. The CDR3 loop reads CASSFLGEQFF. The CDR3 DNA follows: TGTGCCAGCAGCTTCCTGGGTGAGCAGTTCTTC.

The genes are TRBV5-1 and TRBJ1-1; 7 positions match TRBD1. With V trimmed by 3 bases and J by 7 bases, 9 bases remained unmatched. CDR3 length: 14 amino acids. Germline CDR1 SGHRS, CDR2 YFSETQ. The CDR3 DNA is TGCGCCAGCAGCTGGACGACAGGGACAATTGAAGCTTTCTTT. Its protein is CASSWTTGTIEAFF.

This clonotype was picked up many times. A read error may account for a junction end that differs from germline. The rearrangement links TRBV5-1 to TRBJ2-3; D is ambiguous. Germline CDR1 reads SGHRS; CDR2 reads YFSETQ. This CDR3 comprises 14 residues. The CDR3 region is CASSLRASTDTQYF. The CDR3 DNA follows: TGTGCCAGCAGCTTACGGGCCAGCACAGATACGCAGTATTTT.

The CDR3 sequence is CASSQARDLRETQYF. The CDR3 DNA sequence: TGTGCCAGCAGCCAAGCAAGGGACCTCCGGGAGACCCAGTACTTC. The chain recombines TRBV3-1 with TRBJ2-5; D may match TRBD1 or TRBD2 (5 bases each). Germline CDR1 reads LGHDT; CDR2 reads YNNKEL (reference sequence). Trimming removed 1 base at V and 5 bases at J, with 14 bases between. The CDR3 spans 15 residues.

The chain employs TRBV10-3 and TRBJ1-3; D is uncertain. The CDR3 totals 13 residues. V was cut by 4 bases and J by 4 bases, with 8 bases left in between. The germline CDR1 and CDR2 sequences are ENHRY and SYGVKD. Written as DNA, the CDR3 is TGTGCCATCAGTGTGGTGGGAGGAAACACCATATATTTT. It yields the protein CAISVVGGNTIYF.

This clonotype showed up just a few times. The chain has TRBV11-2 and TRBJ2-3; TRBD1 or TRBD2 may be the D gene (7 bases each). Per the germline V gene, CDR1 is SGHAT and CDR2 is FQNNGV. The CDR3 consists of 16 residues. Trimming left V 5 bases short and J 8 bases short, with 23 bases between. DNA of the CDR3: TGTGCCAGCAGCCCACGACAGGGATCCACGGGGGGTACGCAGTATTTT. This translates into CASSPRQGSTGGTQYF.

This clonotype was seen a handful of times. Germline is not matched at one junction end, which may reflect a read error. This chain connects TRBV6-2 or TRBV6-3 to TRBJ1-2; no clear D. Germline assignment: CDR1 MNHEY and CDR2 SVGEGT. The CDR3 consists of 16 residues. CDR3 amino acids: CASTLDLAGANYAYTF. CDR3 bases: TGTGCCAGCACCTTAGATTTGGCAGGCGCTAACTATGCCTACACCTTC.

The V call is TRBV20-1, the J call TRBJ2-7; no clear D gene. This CDR3 has 15 residues. The V end lost 1 base, the J end lost 0 bases, and 13 bases lay between the germline ends. In germline, CDR1 is DFQATT, CDR2 SNEGSKA (reference sequence). The CDR3 here is CSARAPRDLSYEQYF. In DNA form, the CDR3 reads TGCAGTGCTAGAGCCCCAAGAGACCTCTCCTACGAGCAGTACTTC.